This section outlines one T cell receptor beta chain sequence together with its context. Authors' methods: The authors estimated nucleated cell counts from reference gene primer amplification. Measured with immunoSEQ multiplex PCR; TCRdb has only the in-frame clones, and not every one. That table supplies the V and J calls and clone size; D and trimming were determined from the DNA. The data show 90,000 to 95,000 clones, almost 90% seen once. The data derive from a study of blood T cell repertoires in COVID-19. Whole-study context: PBMCs, B-cell-depleted T cells, or T cells provided the cDNA or gDNA that made up the material.

The TCR was taken from a woman between 70 and 85 years old with acute or convalescent COVID-19. Source material: peripheral blood.

The CDR3 DNA sequence: TGTGCCAGCAGTTCAACTAGCGGGAGGTATACCTACGAGCAGTACTTC. This encodes CASSSTSGRYTYEQYF. V is TRBV27 and J is TRBJ2-7; 12 bases are shared with TRBD2. The CDR3 is 16 amino acids. Germline V gene sequence: CDR1 MNHEY, CDR2 SMNVEV (reference sequence). V lost 4 bases, J lost 2 bases, and 6 bases stayed unmatched.